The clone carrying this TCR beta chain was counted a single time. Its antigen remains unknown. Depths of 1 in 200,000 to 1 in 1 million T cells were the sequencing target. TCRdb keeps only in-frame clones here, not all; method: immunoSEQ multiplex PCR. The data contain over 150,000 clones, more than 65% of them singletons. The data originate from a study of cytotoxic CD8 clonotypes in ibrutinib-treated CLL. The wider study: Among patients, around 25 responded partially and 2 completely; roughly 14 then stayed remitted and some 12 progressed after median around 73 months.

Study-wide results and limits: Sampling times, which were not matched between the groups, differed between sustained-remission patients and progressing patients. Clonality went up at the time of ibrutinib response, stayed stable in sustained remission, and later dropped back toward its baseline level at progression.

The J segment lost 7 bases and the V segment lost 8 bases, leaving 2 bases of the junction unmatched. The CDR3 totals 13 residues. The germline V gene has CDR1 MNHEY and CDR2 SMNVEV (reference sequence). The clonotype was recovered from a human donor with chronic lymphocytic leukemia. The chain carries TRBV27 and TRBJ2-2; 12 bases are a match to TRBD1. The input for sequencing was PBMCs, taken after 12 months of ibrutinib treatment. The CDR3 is CASGDRGLGELFF. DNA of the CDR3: TGTGCCAGCGGGGACAGGGGGCTCGGGGAGCTGTTTTTT.